This TCR beta chain was sequenced in a study of shared clonotypes between healthy human individuals. The germline V and J ends were trimmed by 2 bases and 3 bases, with 17 bases remaining between them. The CDR3 has 16 residues. Germline loops: CDR1 SGHTA, CDR2 FQGNSA. Each PCR replicate from the sorted subsets contained about 200 ng DNA, which is some 30,000 T cell genomes. The repertoire was sequenced with immunoSEQ multiplex PCR; TCRdb's copy has only in-frame clones and lacks some. The sample includes some 1,400,000 clones, around 97% of them seen just once. Material for sequencing was naive CD4+ T cells sorted from blood. Regarding subset: CD45RA+ positively selected. The sequence was collected from a man younger than 45 in good health. The V call is TRBV7-2, the J call TRBJ2-7; a weak D match, TRBD1 (5 bases). The CDR3 protein is CASSLLLLGAYYEQYF. The CDR3 DNA reads as TGTGCCAGCAGCTTACTCCTTCTAGGGGCCTACTACGAGCAGTACTTC.